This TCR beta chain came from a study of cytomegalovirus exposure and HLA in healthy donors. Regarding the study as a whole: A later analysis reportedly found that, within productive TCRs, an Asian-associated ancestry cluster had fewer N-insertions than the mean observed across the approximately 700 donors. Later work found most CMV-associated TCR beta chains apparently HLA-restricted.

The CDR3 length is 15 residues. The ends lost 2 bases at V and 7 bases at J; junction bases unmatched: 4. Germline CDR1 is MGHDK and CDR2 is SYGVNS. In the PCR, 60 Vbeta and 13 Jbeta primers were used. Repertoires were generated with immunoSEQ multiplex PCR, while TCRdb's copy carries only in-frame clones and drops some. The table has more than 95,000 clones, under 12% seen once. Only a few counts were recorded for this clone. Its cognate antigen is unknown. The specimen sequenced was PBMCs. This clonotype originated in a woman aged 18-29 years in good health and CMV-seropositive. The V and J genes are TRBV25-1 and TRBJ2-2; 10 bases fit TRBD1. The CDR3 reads CASSEDRGPGGELFF. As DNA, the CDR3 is TGTGCCAGCAGTGAAGACAGGGGGCCGGGCGGGGAGCTGTTTTTT.